What follows describes a single TCR beta chain. This sample was taken from a study of monozygotic twins with inflammatory bowel disease. TCRdb reanalyzed the 5' RACE reads, giving one entry per CDR3 protein sequence and no DNA. The sample is made up of 200,000 to 250,000 distinct CDR3 sequences, and the top ten hold less than 9% of it. The material sequenced was blood. This TCR derives from a human donor with ulcerative colitis or Crohn's disease, or a healthy co-twin of an affected twin (not recorded which).

CDR3: CASSSQGLGGETEAFF. The V gene is TRBV28, the J gene TRBJ1-1; absent DNA, TCRdb's TRBD1 call cannot be checked. Germline CDR1 is MDHEN and CDR2 is SYDVKM. This CDR3 has 16 amino acids. The full variable domain, with the rest looked up from reference TRBV28 and TRBJ1-1, is DVKVTQSSRYLVKRTGEKVFLECVQDMDHENMFWYRQDPGLGLRLIYFSYDVKMKEKGDIPEGYSVSREKKERFSLILESASTNQTSMYLCASSSQGLGGETEAFFGQGTRLTVV.